The sequence of this TCR beta chain was determined in a study of blood T cell repertoires in COVID-19. Trimming shortened V by 3 bases and J by 0 bases, and 15 bases separated the two germline ends. This CDR3 contains 16 residues. The germline CDR1 and CDR2 sequences are ENHRY and SYGVKD. Data came from immunoSEQ multiplex PCR; TCRdb stores just in-frame clones and leaves some out. The sample carries about 47,000 clones, approximately 78% recorded once. Source material: peripheral blood. This chain links TRBV10-3 with TRBJ2-7, with D perhaps matching TRBD1 (6 bases). The receptor was derived from a human donor with acute or convalescent COVID-19. The donor label of this sample is uncertain. The CDR3 region has the DNA TGTGCCATCAGTGACCTACAGGGCGTCCACTCCTACGAGCAGTACTTC. This codes for CAISDLQGVHSYEQYF.